The 22 T cell receptor beta chains given below trace back to one sample, sequenced in a study of blood T cells in healthy people across ages (dated by TCRdb to 2014 to 2015). Libraries were prepared through 5' RACE. Sequencing was performed on an Illumina HiSeq 2500. The second PCR ran for about 7 to 11 cycles and used a J-beta primer mix along with a sample-barcoded 5' primer. TCRdb reworked the public reads: Q25 trimming with fastp, MiXCR clone assembly, productive beta chains retained. CDR3 protein sequences are deduplicated, and each keeps its most common genes and DNA. Within this sample are about 640,000 distinct CDR3 sequences, with 45% to 65% of them counted one time only. The ten largest clones add up to 30% to 45% of the sample. Sequencing input: blood. The receptor source for this set is a man aged 55 to 70 in good health.

This clonotype turned up a few times. The rearrangement joins TRBV28 to TRBJ2-7, with 12 nucleotides matching TRBD2. V gave up 8 bases and J gave up 6 bases; unmatched junction bases: 8. The CDR3 contains 14 residues. CDR1 is MDHEN, CDR2 SYDVKM, per germline. The CDR3 sequence: CASSSGGAPREQYF. CDR3 nucleotide sequence: TGTGCCAGCTCTAGCGGGGGGGCCCCTCGCGAGCAGTACTTC.

The V and J genes are TRBV20-1 and TRBJ1-2; D remains unclear. This CDR3 comprises 11 residues. The germline gives CDR1 DFQATT, CDR2 SNEGSKA (reference sequence). The germline V and J ends were trimmed by 0 bases and 7 bases, with 6 bases remaining between them. CDR3 sequence: CSAREEGGYTF. The CDR3 DNA reads TGCAGTGCTAGAGAGGAGGGTGGCTACACCTTC.

This chain connects TRBV4-2 to TRBJ2-1; 11 nucleotides align to TRBD1. With V trimmed by 1 base and J by 2 bases, 4 bases remained unmatched. This CDR3 comprises 17 residues. Germline CDR1 is LGHNA and CDR2 is YNFKEQ. The CDR3 DNA reads as TGTGCCAGCAGCCAAGTGGGGACAGGGGGAACCTACAATGAGCAGTTCTTC. Translating it yields CASSQVGTGGTYNEQFF.

The chain has TRBV10-3 and TRBJ2-3; TRBD2 might be the D (5 bases). This CDR3 contains 14 residues. V was trimmed by 9 bases and J by 2 bases, leaving 15 bases between them. Per germline, CDR1 ENHRY and CDR2 SYGVKD. CDR3 sequence (DNA): TGTGCCATTAGGGAGCCAGGTGACACAGATACGCAGTATTTT. Its protein is CAIREPGDTDTQYF.

The gene calls are TRBV20-1 and TRBJ2-5; the match to TRBD1 covers 7 bases. The CDR3 covers 13 residues. CDR1 DFQATT and CDR2 SNEGSKA come from the germline V gene (reference sequence). Trimming removed 7 bases from V and 4 bases from J; junction bases left unmatched: 9. Written as DNA, the CDR3 is TGCAGTGTTCTCACAGGGGCAACAGAGACCCAGTACTTC. Translating gives CSVLTGATETQYF.

This clonotype came up a few times. The rearrangement links TRBV6-1 to TRBJ2-6; D gene ambiguous. Trimming took 1 base from V and 3 from J, leaving 16 bases between them. The germline CDR1 and CDR2 sequences are MNHNS and SASEGT. This CDR3 has 18 residues. The CDR3 protein is CASSEGGPLIRGANVLTF. In DNA form, the CDR3 reads TGTGCCAGCAGTGAAGGGGGTCCCTTAATTCGTGGGGCCAACGTCCTGACTTTC.

This chain joins TRBV29-1 and TRBJ2-5, with TRBD2 matching over 8 bases. This CDR3 is built from 13 residues. From germline, CDR1 is SQVTM and CDR2 ANQGSEA. Trimming took 6 bases from V and 4 from J; bases not matched to a gene: 7. CDR3 sequence: CSVRAGGGETQYF. The DNA for the CDR3 is TGCAGCGTGAGGGCGGGGGGCGGAGAGACCCAGTACTTC. Supplemented by reference TRBV29-1 and TRBJ2-5, the full variable domain reads SAVISQKPSRDICQRGTSLTIQCQVDSQVTMMFWYRQQPGQSLTLIATANQGSEATYESGFVIDKFPISRPNLTFSTLTVSNMSPEDSSIYLCSVRAGGGETQYFGPGTRLLVL.

The chain combines TRBV7-2 with TRBJ1-1; TRBD1 aligns across 7 bases. Germline V gene data show CDR1 as SGHTA and CDR2 as FQGNSA. The CDR3 is 16 residues long. Unmatched junction bases numbered 17, after V lost 5 bases and J lost 8 bases. CDR3 amino acids: CASSTRGGLERKEAFF. CDR3 DNA: TGTGCCAGCAGCACCAGGGGGGGGTTGGAGCGGAAAGAAGCTTTCTTT.

The sample holds a few counts of this clonotype. The chain couples TRBV27 to TRBJ2-7; a possible D gene is TRBD2 (6 bases). The V gene lost 5 bases and the J gene lost 0 bases, with 17 bases spanning the gap. CDR1 is MNHEY and CDR2 is SMNVEV in the germline V gene (reference sequence). CDR3 size: 16 residues. CDR3 residues: CASSPLPGELSYEQYF. The CDR3 DNA is TGTGCCAGCAGTCCTCTCCCGGGAGAGCTCTCCTACGAGCAGTACTTC.

V and J are TRBV2 and TRBJ2-3; D might be TRBD1 (6 bases). V lost 4 bases, J lost 4 bases, and 15 bases lay in between. CDR3 length equals 15 residues. CDR1 is SNHLY and CDR2 is FYNNEI in the germline V gene. The CDR3 region has the DNA TGTGCCAGCAGTGCGGTTGGACAGCTCTCAGATACGCAGTATTTT. This gives the protein CASSAVGQLSDTQYF.

J is TRBJ2-5 and V is TRBV12-3 or TRBV12-4; 7 nucleotides agree with TRBD1. The CDR3 has 14 amino acids. V shed 5 bases, J shed 11 bases, and the junction held 14 bases outside the gene matches. The CDR3 protein is CASSPSDRNYEQYF. As DNA, the CDR3 is TGTGCCAGCAGTCCATCGGACAGGAACTATGAGCAGTACTTC.

This chain uses TRBV12-3 or TRBV12-4 with TRBJ2-7; 7 bases are shared with TRBD2. The trim removed 5 bases at V and 7 bases at J, leaving 8 bases unmatched. The CDR3 runs 13 residues. In DNA, the CDR3 is TGTGCCAGCAGTCGTGGACTAGTGGGTGAGCAGTACTTC. Its translation is CASSRGLVGEQYF.

The chain links TRBV6-2 or TRBV6-3 to TRBJ2-5; possibly TRBD2 for D (5 bases). The J call may be incorrect, as the DNA end agrees better with TRBJ2-7. This CDR3 has 12 residues. Germline V gives CDR1 MNHEY, CDR2 SVGEGT. Written as DNA, the CDR3 is TGTGCCAGCAGTGCCTCGGGGATCGAGCAGTACTTC. The encoded protein is CASSASGIEQYF.

The V call is TRBV28, the J call TRBJ2-1, with a tentative D call TRBD1 (6 bases). The CDR3 contains 15 residues. Trimming shortened V by 2 bases and J by 4 bases, and 12 bases separated the two germline ends. Germline CDR1 and CDR2: MDHEN and SYDVKM. The CDR3 sequence is CASSLSTGIYNEQFF. In DNA, the CDR3 is TGTGCCAGCAGTTTAAGTACAGGGATTTACAATGAGCAGTTCTTC.

The chain combines TRBV4-2 with TRBJ2-3; 8 bases are a match to TRBD2. Germline CDR1 and CDR2: LGHNA and YNFKEQ. V dropped 1 base and J dropped 6; count of bases not matched to a gene: 3. The CDR3 sequence is 14 residues long. The CDR3 DNA reads as TGTGCCAGCAGCCAAGGGACTAGCCGCGATACGCAGTATTTT. It specifies CASSQGTSRDTQYF.

The chain employs TRBV6-2 or TRBV6-3 and TRBJ2-7; 7 bases align to TRBD1. The CDR3 loop spans 16 amino acids. Trimming at V came to 5 bases and at J to 2 bases, leaving 12 bases not matched to a gene. CDR1 and CDR2 (germline): MNHEY, SVGEGT. The CDR3 DNA reads TGTGCCAGCAGTATTGACAGGGTCTCGGCGGCCTACGAGCAGTACTTC. Translated, it gives CASSIDRVSAAYEQYF.

The rearrangement uses TRBV20-1 and TRBJ2-7, with D possibly being TRBD1 (6 bases). This CDR3 contains 15 residues. The germline CDR1 and CDR2 sequences are DFQATT and SNEGSKA (reference sequence). V lost 1 base and J lost 0, with 13 bases in between. The CDR3 DNA follows: TGCAGTGCTAGAGGGGAGACAGGCAACTCCTACGAGCAGTACTTC. Its translation is CSARGETGNSYEQYF.

The count of this clonotype is one. This chain links TRBV5-5 with TRBJ2-7, with TRBD2 as a possible D gene (6 bases). The J call is in doubt because the DNA end fits TRBJ2-5 better. The CDR3 loop spans 14 amino acids. Germline CDR1 reads SGHKS; CDR2 reads YYEKEE (reference sequence). This chain's CDR3 is CASRPVTSGETQYF. The CDR3 region has the DNA TGTGCCAGCAGGCCCGTGACTAGTGGAGAGACCCAGTACTTC.

This clonotype occurred many times. CDR3 coding DNA: TGCAGTGCTCGGTCCCCCCAGAACAATGAGCAGTTCTTC. Translation: CSARSPQNNEQFF. The rearrangement uses TRBV20-1 and TRBJ2-1; D is unclear. Trimming removed 5 bases at V and 5 bases at J, with 13 bases between. CDR3 size: 13 residues. Germline lookup yields CDR1 DFQATT and CDR2 SNEGSKA (reference sequence).

The chain recombines TRBV13 with TRBJ2-7; TRBD2 agrees at 10 bases. CDR1 and CDR2 from the germline V gene are PRHDT and FYEKMQ (reference sequence). The length of the CDR3 is 14 residues. J lost 3 bases, V lost 6 bases, and 5 bases had no gene match. The CDR3 bases are TGTGCCAGCAGAAATAGCGGGGGGAGCTACGAGCAGTACTTC. This encodes CASRNSGGSYEQYF.

There are a few counts of this clonotype. The rearrangement uses TRBV2 and TRBJ1-2; maybe TRBD1 (5 bases). Germline V gives CDR1 SNHLY, CDR2 FYNNEI. V lost 8 bases to trimming and J lost 3 bases, with 13 bases between them. The CDR3 runs to 13 residues. CDR3 region: CASSRGVDYGYTF. In DNA, the CDR3 is TGTGCCAGCTCCCGGGGGGTTGACTATGGCTACACCTTC.

This sequence joins TRBV7-9 and TRBJ2-1; D is ambiguous. The CDR3 length is 12 residues. Germline CDR1 SEHNR, CDR2 FQNEAQ (reference sequence). V was clipped by 5 bases and J by 15 bases, with 17 bases between them. Written as DNA, the CDR3 is TGTGCCAGCAGCCGCGACGTGGGCCCTGTGTTCTTC. Its protein is CASSRDVGPVFF.